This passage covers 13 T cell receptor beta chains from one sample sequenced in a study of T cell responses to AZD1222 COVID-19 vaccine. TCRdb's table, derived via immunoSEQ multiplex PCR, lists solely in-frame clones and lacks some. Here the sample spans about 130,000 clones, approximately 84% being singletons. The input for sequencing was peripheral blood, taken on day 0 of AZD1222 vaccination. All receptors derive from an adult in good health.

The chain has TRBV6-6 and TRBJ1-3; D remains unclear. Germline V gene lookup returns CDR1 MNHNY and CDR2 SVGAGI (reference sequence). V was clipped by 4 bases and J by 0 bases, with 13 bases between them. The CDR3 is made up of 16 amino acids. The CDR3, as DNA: TGTGCCAGCAGTTTCCACAGCGACTTCTCTGGAAACACCATATATTTT. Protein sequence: CASSFHSDFSGNTIYF.

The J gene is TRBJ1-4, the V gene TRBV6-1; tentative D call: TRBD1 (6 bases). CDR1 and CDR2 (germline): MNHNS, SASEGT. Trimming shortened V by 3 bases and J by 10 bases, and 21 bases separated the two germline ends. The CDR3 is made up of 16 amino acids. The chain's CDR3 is CASSEKTGGGERKLFF. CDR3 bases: TGTGCCAGCAGTGAGAAGACAGGAGGGGGGGAGAGAAAACTGTTTTTT.

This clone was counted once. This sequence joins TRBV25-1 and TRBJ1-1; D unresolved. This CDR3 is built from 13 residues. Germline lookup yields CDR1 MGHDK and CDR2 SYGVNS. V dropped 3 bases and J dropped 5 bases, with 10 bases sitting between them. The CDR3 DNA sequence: TGTGCCAGCAGTGATTACTTGGGGACTGAAGCTTTCTTT. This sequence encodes CASSDYLGTEAFF.

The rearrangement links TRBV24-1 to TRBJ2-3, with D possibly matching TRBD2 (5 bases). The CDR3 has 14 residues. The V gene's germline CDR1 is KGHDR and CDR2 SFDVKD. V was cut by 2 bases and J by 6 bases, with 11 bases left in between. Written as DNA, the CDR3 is TGTGCCACCAGTGATTGGAAGGGAGCGGATACGCAGTATTTT. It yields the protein CATSDWKGADTQYF.

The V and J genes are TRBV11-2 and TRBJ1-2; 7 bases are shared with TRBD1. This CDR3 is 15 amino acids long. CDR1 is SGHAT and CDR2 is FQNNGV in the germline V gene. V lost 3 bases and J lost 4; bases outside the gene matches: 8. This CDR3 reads CASSLEGRGAYGYTF. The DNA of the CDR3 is TGTGCCAGCAGCTTGGAAGGCAGGGGGGCCTATGGCTACACCTTC. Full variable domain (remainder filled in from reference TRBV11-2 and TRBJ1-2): EAGVAQSPRYKIIEKRQSVAFWCNPISGHATLYWYQQILGQGPKLLIQFQNNGVVDDSQLPKDRFSAERLKGVDSTLKIQPAKLEDSAVYLCASSLEGRGAYGYTFGSGTRLTVV.

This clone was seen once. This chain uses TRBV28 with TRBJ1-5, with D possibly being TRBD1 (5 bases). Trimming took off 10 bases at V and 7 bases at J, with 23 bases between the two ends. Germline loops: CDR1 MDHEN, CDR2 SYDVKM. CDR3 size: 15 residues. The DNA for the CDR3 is TGTGCCACCAATCCCGAGGGGAGGGGATCCCAGCCCCAGCATTTT. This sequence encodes CATNPEGRGSQPQHF.

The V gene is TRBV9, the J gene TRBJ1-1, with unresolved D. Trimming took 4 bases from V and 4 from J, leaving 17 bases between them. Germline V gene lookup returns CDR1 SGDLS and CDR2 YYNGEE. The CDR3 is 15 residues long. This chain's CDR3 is CASSPHQVLGTEAFF. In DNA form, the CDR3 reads TGTGCCAGCAGCCCGCATCAAGTCCTCGGCACTGAAGCTTTCTTT.

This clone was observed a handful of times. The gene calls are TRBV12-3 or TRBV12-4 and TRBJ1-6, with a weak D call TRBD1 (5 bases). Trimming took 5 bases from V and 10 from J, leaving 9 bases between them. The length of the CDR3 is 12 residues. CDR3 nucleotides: TGTGCCAGCAGTGAGGGGAAATCACCCCTCCACTTT. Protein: CASSEGKSPLHF.

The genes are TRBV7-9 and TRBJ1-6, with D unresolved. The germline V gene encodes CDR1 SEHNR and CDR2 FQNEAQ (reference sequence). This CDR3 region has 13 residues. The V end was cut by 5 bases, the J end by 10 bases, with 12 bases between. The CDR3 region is CASSHDMGSPLHF. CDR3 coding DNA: TGTGCCAGCAGCCACGACATGGGGTCACCCCTCCACTTT.

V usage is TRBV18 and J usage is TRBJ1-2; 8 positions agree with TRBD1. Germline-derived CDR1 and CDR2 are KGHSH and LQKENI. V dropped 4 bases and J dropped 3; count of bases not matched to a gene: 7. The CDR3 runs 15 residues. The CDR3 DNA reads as TGTGCCAGCTCACTCGGACAGGGACCTTACTATGGCTACACCTTC. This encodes CASSLGQGPYYGYTF.

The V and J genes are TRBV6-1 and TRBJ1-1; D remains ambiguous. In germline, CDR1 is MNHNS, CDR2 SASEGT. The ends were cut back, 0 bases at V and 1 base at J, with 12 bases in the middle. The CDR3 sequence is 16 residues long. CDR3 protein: CASSEALRSGNTEAFF. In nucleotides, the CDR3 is TGTGCCAGCAGTGAAGCGCTTCGCTCGGGGAACACTGAAGCTTTCTTT.

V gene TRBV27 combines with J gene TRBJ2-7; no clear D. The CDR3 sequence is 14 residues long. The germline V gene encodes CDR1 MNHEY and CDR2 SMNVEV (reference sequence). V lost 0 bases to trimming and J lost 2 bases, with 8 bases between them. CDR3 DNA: TGTGCCAGCAGTTTATCGGTTCCGGCCTACGAGCAGTACTTC. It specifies CASSLSVPAYEQYF.

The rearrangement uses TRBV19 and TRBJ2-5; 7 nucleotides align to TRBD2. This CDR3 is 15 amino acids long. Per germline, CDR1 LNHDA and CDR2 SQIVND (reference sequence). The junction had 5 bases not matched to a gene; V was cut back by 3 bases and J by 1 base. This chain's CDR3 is CASSMASGIQETQYF. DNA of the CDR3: TGTGCCAGTAGTATGGCTAGCGGAATCCAAGAGACCCAGTACTTC.